This note documents a single TCR beta chain sequence. Unmatched junction bases numbered 2, after V lost 8 bases and J lost 4 bases. The germline V gene has CDR1 WSHSY and CDR2 SAAADI. This CDR3 region has 13 residues. This sample was included in a study of cytomegalovirus exposure and HLA in healthy donors. Use of 60 Vbeta and 13 Jbeta primers characterized the PCR. Libraries were prepared by immunoSEQ multiplex PCR; TCRdb keeps only in-frame clonotypes and omits some of them. The data show about 200,000 clones, over 60% seen once. The chain is built from TRBV10-2 and TRBJ2-7, with 13 nucleotides matching TRBD2. The origin of this receptor is a man aged 40-50 years in good health and CMV-seronegative. The sample comprised PBMCs. The CDR3 bases are TGCGCCAGCTCGACTAGCGGGGGGTACGAGCAGTACTTC. Amino acid sequence: CASSTSGGYEQYF.